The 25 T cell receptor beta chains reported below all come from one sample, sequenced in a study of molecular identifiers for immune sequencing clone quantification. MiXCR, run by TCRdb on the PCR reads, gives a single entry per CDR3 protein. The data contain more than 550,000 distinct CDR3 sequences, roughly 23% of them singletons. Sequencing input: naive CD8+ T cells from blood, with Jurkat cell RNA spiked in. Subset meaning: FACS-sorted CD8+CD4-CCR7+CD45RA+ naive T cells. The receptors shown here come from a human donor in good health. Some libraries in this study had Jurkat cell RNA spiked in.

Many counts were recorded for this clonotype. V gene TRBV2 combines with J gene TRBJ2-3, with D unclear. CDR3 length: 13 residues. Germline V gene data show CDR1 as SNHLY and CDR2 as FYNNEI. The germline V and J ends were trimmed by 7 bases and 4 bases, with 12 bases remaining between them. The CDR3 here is CASTGENADTQYF. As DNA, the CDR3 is TGTGCCAGCACGGGTGAGAACGCAGATACGCAGTATTTT.

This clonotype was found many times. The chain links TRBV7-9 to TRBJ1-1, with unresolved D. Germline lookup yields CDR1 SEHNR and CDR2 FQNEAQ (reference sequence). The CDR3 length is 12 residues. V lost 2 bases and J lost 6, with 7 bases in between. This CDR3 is CASSLSFPEAFF. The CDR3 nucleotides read TGTGCCAGCAGCTTATCTTTTCCTGAAGCTTTCTTT.

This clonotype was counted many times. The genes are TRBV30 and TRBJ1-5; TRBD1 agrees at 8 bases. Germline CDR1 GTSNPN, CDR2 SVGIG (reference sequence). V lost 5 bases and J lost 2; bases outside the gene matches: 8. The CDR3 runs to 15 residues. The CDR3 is CAWRTKQGGNQPQHF. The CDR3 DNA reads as TGTGCCTGGCGTACCAAACAGGGGGGCAATCAGCCCCAGCATTTT.

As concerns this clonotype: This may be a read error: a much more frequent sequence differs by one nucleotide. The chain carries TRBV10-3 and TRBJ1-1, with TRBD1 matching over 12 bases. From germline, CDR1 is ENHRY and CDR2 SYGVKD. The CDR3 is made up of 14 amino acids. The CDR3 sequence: CAITGTGGYTDAFF. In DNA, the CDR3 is TGTGCCATCACTGGGACAGGGGGCTACACTGATGCTTTCTTT.

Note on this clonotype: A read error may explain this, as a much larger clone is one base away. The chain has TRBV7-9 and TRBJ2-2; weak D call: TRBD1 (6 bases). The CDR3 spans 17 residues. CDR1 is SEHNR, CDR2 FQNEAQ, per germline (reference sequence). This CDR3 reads CASSLGPGHWNTGKLFF. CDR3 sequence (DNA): TGTGCCAGCAGCTTAGGTCCGGGACATTGGAACACCGGGAAGCTGTTTTTT.

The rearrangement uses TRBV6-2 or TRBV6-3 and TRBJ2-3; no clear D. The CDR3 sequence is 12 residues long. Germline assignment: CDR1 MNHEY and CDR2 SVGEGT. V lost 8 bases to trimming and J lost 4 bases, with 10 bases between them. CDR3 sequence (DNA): TGTGCCAGCGCTTACTGGGCAGATACGCAGTATTTT. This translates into CASAYWADTQYF.

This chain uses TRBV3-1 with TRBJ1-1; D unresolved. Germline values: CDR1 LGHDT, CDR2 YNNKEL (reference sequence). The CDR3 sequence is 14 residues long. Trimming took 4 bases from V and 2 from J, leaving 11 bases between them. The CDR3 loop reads CASSPGPFNTEAFF. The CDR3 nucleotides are TGTGCCAGCAGCCCAGGACCGTTCAACACTGAAGCTTTCTTT.

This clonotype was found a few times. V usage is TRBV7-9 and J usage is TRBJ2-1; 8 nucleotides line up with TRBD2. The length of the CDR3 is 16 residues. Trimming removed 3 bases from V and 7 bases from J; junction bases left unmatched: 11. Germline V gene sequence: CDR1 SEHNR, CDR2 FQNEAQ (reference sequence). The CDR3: CASSLFSGAGLNEQFF. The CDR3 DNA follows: TGTGCCAGCAGCTTGTTTAGCGGGGCTGGCTTAAATGAGCAGTTCTTC.

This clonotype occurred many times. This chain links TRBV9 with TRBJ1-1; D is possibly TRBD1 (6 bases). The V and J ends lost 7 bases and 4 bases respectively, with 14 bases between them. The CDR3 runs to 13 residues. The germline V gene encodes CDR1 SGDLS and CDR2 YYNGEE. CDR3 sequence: CASSHRVFTEAFF. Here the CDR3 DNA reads TGTGCCAGCTCACACAGGGTATTCACTGAAGCTTTCTTT.

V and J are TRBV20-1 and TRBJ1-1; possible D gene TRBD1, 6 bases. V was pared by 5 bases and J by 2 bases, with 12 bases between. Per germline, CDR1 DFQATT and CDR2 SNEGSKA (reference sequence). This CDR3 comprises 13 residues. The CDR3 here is CSAHWTENTEAFF. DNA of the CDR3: TGCAGTGCTCACTGGACAGAAAACACTGAAGCTTTCTTT.

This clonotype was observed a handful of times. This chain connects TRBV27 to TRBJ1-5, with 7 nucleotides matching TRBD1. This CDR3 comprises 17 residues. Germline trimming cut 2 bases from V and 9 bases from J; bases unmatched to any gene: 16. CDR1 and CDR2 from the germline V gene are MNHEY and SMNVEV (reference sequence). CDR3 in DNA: TGTGCCAGCAGTTTAAGCTCGCTACAGGGGTCGCGGTGGCCCCAGCATTTT. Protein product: CASSLSSLQGSRWPQHF.

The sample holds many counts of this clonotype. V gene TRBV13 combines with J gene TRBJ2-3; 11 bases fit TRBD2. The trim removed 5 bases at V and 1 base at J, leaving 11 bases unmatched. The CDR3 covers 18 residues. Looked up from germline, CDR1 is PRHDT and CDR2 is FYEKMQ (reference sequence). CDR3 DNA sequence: TGTGCCAGCAGCGCAAAACCCGGACTAGCGGGCCGCACAGATACGCAGTATTTT. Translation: CASSAKPGLAGRTDTQYF.

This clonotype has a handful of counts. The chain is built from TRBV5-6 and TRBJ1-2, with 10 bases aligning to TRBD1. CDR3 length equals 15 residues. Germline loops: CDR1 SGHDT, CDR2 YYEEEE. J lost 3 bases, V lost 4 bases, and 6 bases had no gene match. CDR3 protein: CASSGGGQGDYGYTF. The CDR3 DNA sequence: TGTGCCAGCAGCGGGGGCGGACAGGGGGACTATGGCTACACCTTC.

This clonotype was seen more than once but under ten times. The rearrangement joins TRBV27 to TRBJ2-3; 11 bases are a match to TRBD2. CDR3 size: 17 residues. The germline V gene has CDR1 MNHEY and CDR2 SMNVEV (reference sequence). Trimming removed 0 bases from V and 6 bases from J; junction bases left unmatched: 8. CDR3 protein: CASSLSVIAGGDDTQYF. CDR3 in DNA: TGTGCCAGCAGTTTATCGGTAATAGCGGGGGGGGATGATACGCAGTATTTT.

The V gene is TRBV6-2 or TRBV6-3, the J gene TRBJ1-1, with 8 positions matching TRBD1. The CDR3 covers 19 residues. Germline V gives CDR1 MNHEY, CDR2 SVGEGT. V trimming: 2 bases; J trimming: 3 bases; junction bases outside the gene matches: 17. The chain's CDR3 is CASSYGVRGRGRLDTEAFF. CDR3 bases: TGTGCCAGCAGTTACGGAGTTCGGGGCAGGGGGCGTTTGGACACTGAAGCTTTCTTT.

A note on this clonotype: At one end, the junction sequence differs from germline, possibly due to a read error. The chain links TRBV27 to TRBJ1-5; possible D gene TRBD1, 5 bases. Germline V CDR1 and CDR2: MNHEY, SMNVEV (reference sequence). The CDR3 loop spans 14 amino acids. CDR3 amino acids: CASSFTGANQPRHF. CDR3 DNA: TGTGCCAGCAGTTTCACAGGTGCCAATCAGCCCCGGCATTTT.

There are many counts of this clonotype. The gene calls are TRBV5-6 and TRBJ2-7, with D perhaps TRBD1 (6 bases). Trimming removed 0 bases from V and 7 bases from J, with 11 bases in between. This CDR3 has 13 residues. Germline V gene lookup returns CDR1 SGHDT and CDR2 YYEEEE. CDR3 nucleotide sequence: TGTGCCAGCAGCTTGGGGGGGCCTGTGGAGCAGTACTTC. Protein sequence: CASSLGGPVEQYF.

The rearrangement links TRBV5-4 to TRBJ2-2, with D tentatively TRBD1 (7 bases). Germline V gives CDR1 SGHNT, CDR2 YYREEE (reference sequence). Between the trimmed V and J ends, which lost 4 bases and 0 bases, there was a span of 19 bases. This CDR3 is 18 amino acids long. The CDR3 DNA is TGTGCCAGCAGCGGGCGGGGACAGTCACCAGCGAACACCGGGGAGCTGTTTTTT. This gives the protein CASSGRGQSPANTGELFF. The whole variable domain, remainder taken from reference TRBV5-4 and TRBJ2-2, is ETGVTQSPTHLIKTRGQQVTLRCSSQSGHNTVSWYQQALGQGPQFIFQYYREEENGRGNFPPRFSGLQFPNYSSELNVNALELDDSALYLCASSGRGQSPANTGELFFGEGSRLTVL.

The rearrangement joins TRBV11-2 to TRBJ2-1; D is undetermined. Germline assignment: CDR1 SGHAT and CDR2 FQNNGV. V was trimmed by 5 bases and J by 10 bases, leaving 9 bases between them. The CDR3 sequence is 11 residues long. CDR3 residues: CASSPIEEQFF. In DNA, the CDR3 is TGTGCCAGCAGCCCTATCGAAGAGCAGTTCTTC.

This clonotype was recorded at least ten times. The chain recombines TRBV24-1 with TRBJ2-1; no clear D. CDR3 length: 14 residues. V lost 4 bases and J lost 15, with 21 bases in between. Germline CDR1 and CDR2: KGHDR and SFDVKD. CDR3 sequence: CATSELDDPLLLFF. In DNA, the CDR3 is TGTGCCACCAGTGAGCTAGATGACCCCTTGCTTCTGTTCTTC.

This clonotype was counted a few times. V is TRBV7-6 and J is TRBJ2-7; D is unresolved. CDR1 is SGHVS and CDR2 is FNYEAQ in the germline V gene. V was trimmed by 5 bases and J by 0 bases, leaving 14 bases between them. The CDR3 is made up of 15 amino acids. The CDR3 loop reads CASSPRSSSSYEQYF. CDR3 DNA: TGTGCCAGCAGCCCCCGTTCCTCGAGCTCCTACGAGCAGTACTTC.

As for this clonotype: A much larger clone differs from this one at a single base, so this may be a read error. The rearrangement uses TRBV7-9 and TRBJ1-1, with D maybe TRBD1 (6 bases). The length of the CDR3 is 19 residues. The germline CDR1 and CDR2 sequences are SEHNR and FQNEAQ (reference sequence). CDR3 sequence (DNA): TGTGCCGGCAGCTTTTTCTCGAGGCGAGGACAGATTGAAAACACTGAAGCTTTCTTT. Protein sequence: CAGSFFSRRGQIENTEAFF.

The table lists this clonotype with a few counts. The CDR3 DNA reads TGTGCCAGCAGCTTTGAGACGGGGAATGAGCAGTTCTTC. Protein: CASSFETGNEQFF. The J gene is TRBJ2-1, the V gene TRBV11-3, with D possibly TRBD2 on 5 matching bases. This CDR3 has 13 amino acids. The germline gives CDR1 SGHNT, CDR2 YENEEA. Deletions cut 3 bases from V and 7 bases from J, with 10 bases between.

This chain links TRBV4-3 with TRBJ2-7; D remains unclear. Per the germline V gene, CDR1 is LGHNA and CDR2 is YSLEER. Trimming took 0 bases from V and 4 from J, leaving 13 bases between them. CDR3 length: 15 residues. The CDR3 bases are TGCGCCAGCAGCCAAGATTGGGCAGAAGGGTACGAGCAGTACTTC. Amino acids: CASSQDWAEGYEQYF.

The CDR3 coding sequence is TGCGCCAGCAGTGTTGGGGATCCGCAGTATTTT. Translation gives CASSVGDPQYF. The V gene is TRBV10-2, the J gene TRBJ2-3; D not certain. There are 11 residues in the CDR3. Trimming cost V 4 bases and J 10 bases, with 9 bases left between them. Germline CDR1 WSHSY, CDR2 SAAADI.